The 9 T cell receptor beta chains below all came from one sample that was sequenced in a study of cytomegalovirus exposure and HLA in healthy donors. The PCR contained 60 Vbeta and 13 Jbeta primers. Here immunoSEQ multiplex PCR was the method, and the copy in TCRdb shows in-frame clones only, minus some. In the table there are some 140,000 clones, 70% to 80% of which are singletons. Source material: PBMCs. The receptors derive from a young man in good health and CMV-seronegative.

A remark on this clone: One junction end does not reproduce the germline sequence, and a read error may be involved. J is TRBJ2-5 and V is TRBV5-1; no clear D. The CDR3 length is 14 residues. Germline V gene sequence: CDR1 SGHRS, CDR2 YFSETQ. CDR3 loop: CASNLVGSGETQYF. In nucleotides, the CDR3 is TGCGCCAGCAACTTGGTAGGATCGGGTGAGACCCAGTACTTC.

V usage is TRBV29-1 and J usage is TRBJ2-5, with a tentative D call TRBD2 (7 bases). Trimming pared 6 bases from V and 4 bases from J, leaving 27 bases between. The length of the CDR3 is 17 residues. Germline V gene sequence: CDR1 SQVTM, CDR2 ANQGSEA. The CDR3, as DNA: TGCAGCGTCCACCGCCCCGGGCGGGGGCTAATCAGAGAGACCCAGTACTTC. Translating gives CSVHRPGRGLIRETQYF.

The chain has TRBV5-1 and TRBJ1-1; D not resolved. Trimming shortened V by 6 bases and J by 8 bases, and 11 bases separated the two germline ends. CDR3 size: 11 residues. The germline gives CDR1 SGHRS, CDR2 YFSETQ. The CDR3 DNA reads as TGCGCCAGCACTCAAGGCGGGGAAGCTTTCTTT. Encoded protein: CASTQGGEAFF.

A few counts support this clone. The chain has TRBV2 and TRBJ2-5; 8 positions match TRBD1. The CDR3 has 15 residues. J was trimmed by 5 bases and V by 3 bases; bases with no gene match: 8. Germline CDR1 and CDR2: SNHLY and FYNNEI. CDR3 loop: CASSEIWTGWETQYF. In DNA, the CDR3 is TGTGCCAGCAGTGAGATCTGGACAGGGTGGGAGACCCAGTACTTC.

This chain connects TRBV2 to TRBJ2-3; 10 positions match TRBD2. The length of the CDR3 is 16 residues. J gave up 7 bases and V 2 bases, and 9 bases lay outside the gene matches. Germline V CDR1 and CDR2: SNHLY, FYNNEI. CDR3 sequence (DNA): TGTGCCAGCAGTGAAAGGGGAGCTAGCGGGGGAAATACGCAGTATTTT. This gives the protein CASSERGASGGNTQYF.

This clone appeared a few times. This chain joins TRBV27 and TRBJ2-7; 12 bases are a match to TRBD1. The CDR3 consists of 18 residues. From germline, CDR1 is MNHEY and CDR2 SMNVEV (reference sequence). V shed 5 bases, J shed 4 bases, and the junction held 15 bases outside the gene matches. Written as DNA, the CDR3 is TGTGCCAGCAGTCCCATTAATCTACCGGGACAGGGGGCTTACGAGCAGTACTTC. Residues: CASSPINLPGQGAYEQYF.

This chain links TRBV20-1 with TRBJ2-3; D unresolved. There are 11 residues in the CDR3. With 6 bases removed from V and 4 bases from J, the gap between germline ends came to 8 bases. In germline, CDR1 is DFQATT, CDR2 SNEGSKA (reference sequence). In DNA form, the CDR3 reads TGCAGTGCCAACTCCCCAGATACGCAGTATTTT. Protein product: CSANSPDTQYF.

The chain combines TRBV18 with TRBJ1-1; 10 nucleotides agree with TRBD1. The germline V gene has CDR1 KGHSH and CDR2 LQKENI. The V segment lost 4 bases and the J segment 4 bases; nucleotides outside the gene matches: 18. This CDR3 contains 19 residues. Here the CDR3 reads CASSLNVGQGVGGGTEAFF. CDR3 DNA sequence: TGTGCCAGCTCACTCAACGTAGGACAGGGGGTCGGAGGAGGCACTGAAGCTTTCTTT.

The J gene is TRBJ2-7, the V gene TRBV19; 8 positions match TRBD1. Germline V gives CDR1 LNHDA, CDR2 SQIVND (reference sequence). Unmatched junction bases numbered 3, after V lost 5 bases and J lost 0 bases. CDR3 length equals 14 residues. The CDR3 sequence is CASSPGQDSYEQYF. The CDR3 DNA follows: TGTGCCAGTAGTCCGGGACAGGACTCCTACGAGCAGTACTTC. Using reference TRBV19 and TRBJ2-7 for the parts outside the CDR3, the full variable domain is DGGITQSPKYLFRKEGQNVTLSCEQNLNHDAMYWYRQDPGQGLRLIYYSQIVNDFQKGDIAEGYSVSREKKESFPLTVTSAQKNPTAFYLCASSPGQDSYEQYFGPGTRLTVT.